The following is a T cell receptor (beta chain) sequence with its context. Its antigen is as yet unknown. The data originate from a study of T cell responses to AZD1222 COVID-19 vaccine. After removal of 4 bases from V and 0 bases from J, the junction contained 5 bases not matched to a gene. CDR1 and CDR2 (germline): LGHDT, YNNKEL (reference sequence). The CDR3 totals 16 residues. Measured with immunoSEQ multiplex PCR; TCRdb has only the in-frame clones, and not every one. The sample contains over 150,000 clones, roughly nine tenths of which appear only once. Notes on the study in general: It was only after the peak T cell response that any repertoires were sampled. Distributed over spike, vaccine-associated CD4 TCRs predominated at 160-218 and 743-854. Females made up more of the donors, who were largely white British, and clonal diversity may have come out too low.

This sequence was found in an adult in good health. The rearrangement joins TRBV3-1 (or the pseudogene TRBV3-2) to TRBJ2-1; TRBD1 matches 8 bases. Specimen: peripheral blood, collected on day 0 of MenACWY control vaccination. The DNA for the CDR3 is TGTGCCAGCAGCCCCCCAGGGGGCTTCTCCTACAATGAGCAGTTCTTC. It is translated as CASSPPGGFSYNEQFF.